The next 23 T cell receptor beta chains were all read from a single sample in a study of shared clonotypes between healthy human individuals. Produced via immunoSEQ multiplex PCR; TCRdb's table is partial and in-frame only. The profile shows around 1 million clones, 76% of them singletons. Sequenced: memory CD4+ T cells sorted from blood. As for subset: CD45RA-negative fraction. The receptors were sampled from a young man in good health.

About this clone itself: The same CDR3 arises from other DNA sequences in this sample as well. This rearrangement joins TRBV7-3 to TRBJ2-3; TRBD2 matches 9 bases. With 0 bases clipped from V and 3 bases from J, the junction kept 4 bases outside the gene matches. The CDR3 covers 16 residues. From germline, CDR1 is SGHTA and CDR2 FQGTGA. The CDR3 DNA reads TGTGCCAGCAGCTTAACTAGCGGGGGACTAACAGATACGCAGTATTTT. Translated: CASSLTSGGLTDTQYF.

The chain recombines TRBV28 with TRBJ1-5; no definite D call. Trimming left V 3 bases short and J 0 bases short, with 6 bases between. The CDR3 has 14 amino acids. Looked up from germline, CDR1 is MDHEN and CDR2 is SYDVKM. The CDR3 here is CASSLSGSNQPQHF. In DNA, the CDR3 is TGTGCCAGCAGTTTGTCCGGTAGCAATCAGCCCCAGCATTTT.

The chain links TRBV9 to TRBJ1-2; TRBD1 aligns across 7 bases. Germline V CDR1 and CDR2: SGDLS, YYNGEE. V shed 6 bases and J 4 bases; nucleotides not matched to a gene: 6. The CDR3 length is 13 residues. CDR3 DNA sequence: TGTGCCAGCACCATGGGACAGTCCTATGGCTACACCTTC. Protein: CASTMGQSYGYTF.

This CDR3 reads CASTDTTSSYEQYF. The CDR3 DNA sequence: TGTGCCAGCACGGACACTACCTCCTCCTACGAGCAGTACTTC. This chain uses TRBV28 with TRBJ2-7, with D perhaps TRBD1 (5 bases). V dropped 7 bases and J dropped 0 bases, with 13 bases sitting between them. This CDR3 spans 14 amino acids. Per the germline V gene, CDR1 is MDHEN and CDR2 is SYDVKM.

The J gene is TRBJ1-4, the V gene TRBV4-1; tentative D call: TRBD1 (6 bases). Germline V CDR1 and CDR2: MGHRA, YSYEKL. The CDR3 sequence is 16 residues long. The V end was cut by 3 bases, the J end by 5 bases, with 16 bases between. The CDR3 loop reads CASSQGAGHANEKLFF. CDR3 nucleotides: TGCGCCAGCAGCCAGGGGGCGGGACACGCAAATGAAAAACTGTTTTTT.

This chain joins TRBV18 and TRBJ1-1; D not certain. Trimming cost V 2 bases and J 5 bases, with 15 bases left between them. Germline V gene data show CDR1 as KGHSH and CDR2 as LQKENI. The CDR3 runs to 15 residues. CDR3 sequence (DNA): TGTGCCAGCTCACCATTCGCGTGGAAAGGGACTGAAGCTTTCTTT. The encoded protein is CASSPFAWKGTEAFF.

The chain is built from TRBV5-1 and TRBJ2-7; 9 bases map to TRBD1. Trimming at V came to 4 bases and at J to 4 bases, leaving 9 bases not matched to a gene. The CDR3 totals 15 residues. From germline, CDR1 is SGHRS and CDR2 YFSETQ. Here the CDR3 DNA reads TGCGCCAGCAGCCCGCCGATGACAGGGGGGTACGAGCAGTACTTC. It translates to CASSPPMTGGYEQYF.

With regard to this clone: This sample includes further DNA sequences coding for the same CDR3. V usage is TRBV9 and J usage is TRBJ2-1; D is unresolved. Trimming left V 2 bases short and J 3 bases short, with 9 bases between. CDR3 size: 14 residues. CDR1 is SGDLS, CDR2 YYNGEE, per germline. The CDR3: CASSVLPDYNEQFF. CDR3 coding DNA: TGTGCCAGCAGCGTCCTCCCTGACTACAATGAGCAGTTCTTC.

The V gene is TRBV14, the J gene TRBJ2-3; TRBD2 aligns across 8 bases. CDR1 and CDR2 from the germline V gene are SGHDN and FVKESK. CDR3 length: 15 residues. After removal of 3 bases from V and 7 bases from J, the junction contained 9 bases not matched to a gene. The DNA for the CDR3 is TGTGCCAGCAGCCACTTCGGGGGGGCCGTTCATACGCAGTATTTT. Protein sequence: CASSHFGGAVHTQYF.

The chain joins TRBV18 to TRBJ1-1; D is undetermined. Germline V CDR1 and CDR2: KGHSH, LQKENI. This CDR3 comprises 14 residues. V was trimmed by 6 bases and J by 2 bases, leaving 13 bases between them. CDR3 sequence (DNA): TGTGCCAGCTCGCGAGGGAACACAAACACTGAAGCTTTCTTT. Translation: CASSRGNTNTEAFF. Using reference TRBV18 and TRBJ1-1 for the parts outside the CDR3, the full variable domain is NAGVMQNPRHLVRRRGQEARLRCSPMKGHSHVYWYRQLPEEGLKFMVYLQKENIIDESGMPKERFSAEFPKEGPSILRIQQVVRGDSAAYFCASSRGNTNTEAFFGQGTRLTVV.

The CDR3 bases are TGTGCCAGCAGCGGACGTGAGGGGACTAACTACGAGCAGTACTTC. Residues: CASSGREGTNYEQYF. The chain links TRBV7-9 to TRBJ2-7; 7 bases are a match to TRBD2. The CDR3 sequence is 15 residues long. Germline CDR1 is SEHNR and CDR2 is FQNEAQ (reference sequence). V lost 5 bases, J lost 3 bases, and 10 bases stayed unmatched.

The CDR3 DNA is TGTGCCAGCAGCTATGGCTACACCTTC. Amino acids: CASSYGYTF. V is TRBV5-8 and J is TRBJ1-2, with D hard to call. Trimming removed 3 bases from V and 6 bases from J, with 0 bases in between. The CDR3 consists of 9 residues. In germline, CDR1 is SGHTS, CDR2 YDEGEE.

The CDR3 DNA follows: TGTGCCAGTAGTTTGGACAGGGACGGCTACACCTTC. Its translation: CASSLDRDGYTF. The chain carries TRBV19 and TRBJ1-2, with TRBD1 matching over 8 bases. Germline V gives CDR1 LNHDA, CDR2 SQIVND (reference sequence). The CDR3 has 12 amino acids. After removal of 5 bases from V and 8 bases from J, the junction contained 4 bases not matched to a gene.

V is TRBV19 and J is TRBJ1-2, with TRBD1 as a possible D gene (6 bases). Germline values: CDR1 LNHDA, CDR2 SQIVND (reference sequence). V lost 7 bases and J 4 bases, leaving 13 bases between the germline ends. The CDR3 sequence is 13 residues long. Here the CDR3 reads CASNTPRGYGYTF. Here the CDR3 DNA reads TGTGCCAGTAACACTCCCAGGGGCTATGGCTACACCTTC.

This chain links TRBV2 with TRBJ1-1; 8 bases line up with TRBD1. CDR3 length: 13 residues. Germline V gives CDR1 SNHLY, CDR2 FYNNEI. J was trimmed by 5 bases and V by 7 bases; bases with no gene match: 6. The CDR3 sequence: CASTRGLRTEAFF. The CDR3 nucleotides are TGTGCCAGCACCAGGGGGCTGAGGACTGAAGCTTTCTTT.

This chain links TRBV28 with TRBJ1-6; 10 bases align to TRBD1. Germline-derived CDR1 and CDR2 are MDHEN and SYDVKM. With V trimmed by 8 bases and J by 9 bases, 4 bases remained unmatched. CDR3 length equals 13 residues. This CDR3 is CASGQGGGSPLHF. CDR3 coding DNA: TGTGCCAGCGGACAGGGGGGAGGTTCACCCCTCCACTTT.

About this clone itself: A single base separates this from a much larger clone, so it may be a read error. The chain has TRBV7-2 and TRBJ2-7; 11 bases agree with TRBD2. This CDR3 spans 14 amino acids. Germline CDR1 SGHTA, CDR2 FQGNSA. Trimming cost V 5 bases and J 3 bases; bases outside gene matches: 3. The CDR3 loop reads CASSTGTSGYEQYF. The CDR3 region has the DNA TGTGCCAGCAGCACCGGGACTAGCGGCTACGAGCAGTACTTC.

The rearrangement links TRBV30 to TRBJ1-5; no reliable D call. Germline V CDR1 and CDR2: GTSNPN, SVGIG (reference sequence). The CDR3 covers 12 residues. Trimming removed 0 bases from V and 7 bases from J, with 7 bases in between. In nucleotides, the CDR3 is TGTGCCTGGAGTGTACCTTCGCAGCCCCAGCATTTT. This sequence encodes CAWSVPSQPQHF.

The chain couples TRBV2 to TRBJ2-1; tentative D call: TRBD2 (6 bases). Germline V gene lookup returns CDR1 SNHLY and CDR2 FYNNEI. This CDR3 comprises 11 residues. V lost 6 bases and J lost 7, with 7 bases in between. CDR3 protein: CASRAGNEQFF. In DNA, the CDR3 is TGTGCCAGCAGGGCGGGGAATGAGCAGTTCTTC.

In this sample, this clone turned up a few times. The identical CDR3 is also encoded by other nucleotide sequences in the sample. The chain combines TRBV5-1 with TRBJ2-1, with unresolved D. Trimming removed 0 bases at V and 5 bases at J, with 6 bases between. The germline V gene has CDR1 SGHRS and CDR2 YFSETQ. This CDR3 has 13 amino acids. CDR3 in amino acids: CASSLAGNNEQFF. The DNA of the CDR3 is TGCGCCAGCAGCTTGGCTGGGAACAATGAGCAGTTCTTC.

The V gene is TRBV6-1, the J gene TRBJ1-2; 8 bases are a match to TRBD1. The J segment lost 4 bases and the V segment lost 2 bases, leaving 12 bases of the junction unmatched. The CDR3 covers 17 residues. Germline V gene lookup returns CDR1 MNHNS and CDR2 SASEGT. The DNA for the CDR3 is TGTGCCAGCAGTGAACTATCAGGACAGGGTCCCCTCTATGGCTACACCTTC. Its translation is CASSELSGQGPLYGYTF.

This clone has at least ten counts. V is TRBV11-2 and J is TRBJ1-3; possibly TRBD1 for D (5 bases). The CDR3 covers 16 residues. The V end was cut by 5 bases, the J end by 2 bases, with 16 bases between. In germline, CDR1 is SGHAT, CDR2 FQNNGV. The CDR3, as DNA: TGTGCCAGCAGCGTGGGGCAGACAGTGGCTGGAAACACCATATATTTT. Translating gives CASSVGQTVAGNTIYF.

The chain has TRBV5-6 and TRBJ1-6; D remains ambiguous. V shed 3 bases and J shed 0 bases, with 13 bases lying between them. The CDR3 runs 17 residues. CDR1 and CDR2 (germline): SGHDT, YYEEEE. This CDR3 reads CASSSVSLSSYNSPLHF. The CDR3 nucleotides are TGTGCCAGCAGCTCCGTGTCCTTAAGCTCCTATAATTCACCCCTCCACTTT.